Listed here are 15 T cell receptor beta chains from one sample, sequenced in a study of CD8 T cells in ankylosing spondylitis. Using its own MiXCR run on the 5' RACE reads, TCRdb lists one record per CDR3 protein. The repertoire consists of about 340,000 distinct CDR3 sequences, with roughly 14% occurring once and the leading ten covering 1.1%. Sequenced material: blood, either unsorted or a sorted T cell fraction (not recorded which). These receptors were collected from a male donor with ankylosing spondylitis or in good health (not recorded which).

This clonotype was picked up many times. The genes are TRBV20-1 and TRBJ2-5; tentatively, D is TRBD1 (6 bases). The V gene's germline CDR1 is DFQATT and CDR2 SNEGSKA (reference sequence). The CDR3 extends over 15 amino acids. V was shortened by 6 bases and J by 0 bases, with 17 bases between the two germline ends. CDR3 DNA sequence: TGCAGTGCACCGATTTGGGGGCGGAACCAAGAGACCCAGTACTTC. Its protein product is CSAPIWGRNQETQYF.

This chain joins TRBV6-5 and TRBJ2-2; TRBD1 matches at 8 bases. The CDR3 length is 17 residues. The germline V gene encodes CDR1 MNHEY and CDR2 SVGAGI. With V trimmed by 2 bases and J by 0 bases, 5 bases remained unmatched. The CDR3 sequence: CASSYGQGASNTGELFF. The DNA for the CDR3 is TGTGCCAGCAGTTACGGCCAGGGGGCATCGAACACCGGGGAGCTGTTTTTT.

This clonotype was detected only a few times. The rearrangement uses TRBV5-1 and TRBJ1-1; D gene unclear. The germline gives CDR1 SGHRS, CDR2 YFSETQ. Trimming shortened V by 0 bases and J by 5 bases, and 14 bases separated the two germline ends. CDR3 size: 15 residues. The CDR3 DNA sequence: TGCGCCAGCAGCTTGGCCCCCGTGGTTGGGACTGAAGCTTTCTTT. Translating it yields CASSLAPVVGTEAFF. Using reference TRBV5-1 and TRBJ1-1 for the parts outside the CDR3, the full variable domain is KAGVTQTPRYLIKTRGQQVTLSCSPISGHRSVSWYQQTPGQGLQFLFEYFSETQRNKGNFPGRFSGRQFSNSRSEMNVSTLELGDSALYLCASSLAPVVGTEAFFGQGTRLTVV.

This chain uses TRBV5-1 with TRBJ1-1; D remains unclear. V was trimmed by 0 bases and J by 5 bases, leaving 11 bases between them. This CDR3 comprises 14 residues. Germline assignment: CDR1 SGHRS and CDR2 YFSETQ. The CDR3 spells CASSLDGGRTEAFF. The CDR3 DNA sequence: TGCGCCAGCAGCTTGGACGGCGGGCGTACTGAAGCTTTCTTT.

This clonotype was seen a handful of times. The chain combines TRBV3-1 with TRBJ2-1; 9 bases are shared with TRBD2. The junction had 8 bases not matched to a gene; V was cut back by 4 bases and J by 4 bases. CDR3 length: 16 residues. From germline, CDR1 is LGHDT and CDR2 YNNKEL (reference sequence). The CDR3 region is CASSLGLRGGYNEQFF. The CDR3 DNA follows: TGTGCCAGCAGCCTCGGGCTGCGGGGGGGTTACAATGAGCAGTTCTTC.

The genes are TRBV7-9 and TRBJ1-5; TRBD1 aligns across 7 bases. The V gene end was trimmed by 2 bases and the J gene end by 6 bases; junction bases not matched to a gene: 4. Germline values: CDR1 SEHNR, CDR2 FQNEAQ (reference sequence). This CDR3 is 14 amino acids long. CDR3 coding DNA: TGTGCCAGCAGCTTACCAGGGGGAAGTCAGCCCCAGCATTTT. Translated, it gives CASSLPGGSQPQHF.

This clonotype appeared many times. This chain uses TRBV4-1 with TRBJ2-1; 13 bases are shared with TRBD2. The CDR3 is made up of 19 amino acids. Germline loops: CDR1 MGHRA, CDR2 YSYEKL. The trim removed 0 bases at V and 0 bases at J, leaving 5 bases unmatched. As DNA, the CDR3 is TGCGCCAGCAGCCAAGAGGGGACTAGCGGGGAGCCCTCCTACAATGAGCAGTTCTTC. It specifies CASSQEGTSGEPSYNEQFF.

V usage is TRBV7-9 and J usage is TRBJ2-5; maybe TRBD1 (6 bases). The CDR3 has 15 residues. In germline, CDR1 is SEHNR, CDR2 FQNEAQ (reference sequence). The V gene lost 1 base and the J gene lost 5 bases, with 14 bases spanning the gap. The CDR3 is CASSLVAGAIETQYF. The CDR3 region has the DNA TGTGCCAGCAGCTTAGTGGCAGGGGCGATTGAGACCCAGTACTTC. The whole variable domain, remainder taken from reference TRBV7-9 and TRBJ2-5, is DTGVSQNPRHKITKRGQNVTFRCDPISEHNRLYWYRQTLGQGPEFLTYFQNEAQLEKSRLLSDRFSAERPKGSFSTLEIQRTEQGDSAMYLCASSLVAGAIETQYFGPGTRLLVL.

The V call is TRBV21-1, the J call TRBJ2-5; the table's D call of TRBD2 was not tested on the DNA. TRBV21-1 is tagged as a pseudogene. The CDR3 length is 15 residues. CDR3 bases: TGTGCCAGCAGCAAAGGAGTGGGAGTGTACGAGACCCAGTACTTC. It yields the protein CASSKGVGVYETQYF.

This clonotype has a count of ten or more. The V and J genes are TRBV6-1 and TRBJ1-2, with 8 nucleotides matching TRBD1. With 8 bases clipped from V and 3 bases from J, the junction kept 11 bases outside the gene matches. This CDR3 is 15 amino acids long. The germline gives CDR1 MNHNS, CDR2 SASEGT. CDR3 DNA sequence: TGTGCCAGCCGGTCCACGGACAGGGAAGACTATGGCTACACCTTC. Translated, it gives CASRSTDREDYGYTF.

This clonotype was found many times. V gene TRBV5-1 combines with J gene TRBJ2-2, with TRBD2 as a possible D gene (6 bases). The CDR3 runs to 15 residues. The germline V and J ends were trimmed by 4 bases and 1 base, with 11 bases remaining between them. CDR1 SGHRS and CDR2 YFSETQ come from the germline V gene. In DNA form, the CDR3 reads TGCGCCAGCAGCCCCAATAGCGGGAACACCGGGGAGCTGTTTTTT. The encoded protein is CASSPNSGNTGELFF.

V and J are TRBV7-9 and TRBJ1-1; no definite D call. With 6 bases removed from V and 4 bases from J, the gap between germline ends came to 18 bases. Germline loops: CDR1 SEHNR, CDR2 FQNEAQ (reference sequence). The CDR3 has 15 amino acids. The CDR3 nucleotides are TGTGCCAGCAGGCCCACGGGGTTCTCACGCACTGAAGCTTTCTTT. It translates to CASRPTGFSRTEAFF.

There are a few counts of this clonotype. J is TRBJ1-4 and V is TRBV27, with 10 bases aligning to TRBD1. The V and J ends lost 8 bases and 7 bases, in that order; junction bases with no gene match: 7. This CDR3 is built from 14 residues. The germline gives CDR1 MNHEY, CDR2 SMNVEV (reference sequence). CDR3: CASGPDRGAEKLFF. DNA of the CDR3: TGTGCCAGCGGACCGGACAGGGGGGCTGAAAAACTGTTTTTT.

This clonotype has just a few counts. This rearrangement joins TRBV6-5 to TRBJ2-5; TRBD1 matches 7 bases. V lost 2 bases and J lost 2; bases outside the gene matches: 14. This CDR3 is built from 18 residues. Germline lookup yields CDR1 MNHEY and CDR2 SVGAGI. CDR3 in DNA: TGTGCCAGCAGTTACAGCGCATATGGGACAGCCATTCAAGAGACCCAGTACTTC. Its translation: CASSYSAYGTAIQETQYF.

The chain is built from TRBV2 and TRBJ2-2, with 8 bases that match TRBD2. Germline-derived CDR1 and CDR2 are SNHLY and FYNNEI. V shed 2 bases and J 2 bases; nucleotides not matched to a gene: 7. This CDR3 has 17 residues. As DNA, the CDR3 is TGTGCCAGCAGTGAACTAGGGAGCGGGAGAAACACCGGGGAGCTGTTTTTT. Translated, it gives CASSELGSGRNTGELFF.